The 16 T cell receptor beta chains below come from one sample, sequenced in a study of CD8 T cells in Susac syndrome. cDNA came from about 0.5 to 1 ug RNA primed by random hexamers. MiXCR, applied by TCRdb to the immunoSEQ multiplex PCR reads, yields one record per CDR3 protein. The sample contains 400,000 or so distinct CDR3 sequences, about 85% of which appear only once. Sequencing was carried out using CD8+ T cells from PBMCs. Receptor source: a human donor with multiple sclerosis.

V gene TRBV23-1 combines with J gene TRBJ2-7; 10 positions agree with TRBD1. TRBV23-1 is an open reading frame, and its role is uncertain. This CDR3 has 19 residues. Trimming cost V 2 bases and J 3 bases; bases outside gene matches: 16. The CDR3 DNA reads TGCGCCAGCAGTCAACCCTCGAGACAGGGGGCGCCGGGGTGCTACGAGCAGTACTTC. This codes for CASSQPSRQGAPGCYEQYF.

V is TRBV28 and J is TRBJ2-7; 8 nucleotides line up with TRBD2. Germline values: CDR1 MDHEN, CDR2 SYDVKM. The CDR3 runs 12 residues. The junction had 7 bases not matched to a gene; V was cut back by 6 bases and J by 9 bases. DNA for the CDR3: TGTGCCAGCAGCGATGGACTAGCTCCGCAGTACTTC. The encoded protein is CASSDGLAPQYF.

The DNA of the CDR3 is TGTGCCAGCAGCTCAGGGAGGGTCTATGGCTACACCTTC. As protein: CASSSGRVYGYTF. The V and J genes are TRBV12-3 or TRBV12-4 and TRBJ1-2; D is perhaps TRBD1 (5 bases). This CDR3 region has 13 residues. Trimming removed 6 bases from V and 4 bases from J, with 12 bases in between.

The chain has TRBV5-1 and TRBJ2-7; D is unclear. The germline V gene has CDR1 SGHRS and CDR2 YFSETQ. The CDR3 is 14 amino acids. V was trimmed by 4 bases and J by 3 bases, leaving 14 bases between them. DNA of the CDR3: TGCGCCAGCAGCCCCTACTATATGGACTACGAGCAGTACTTC. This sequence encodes CASSPYYMDYEQYF.

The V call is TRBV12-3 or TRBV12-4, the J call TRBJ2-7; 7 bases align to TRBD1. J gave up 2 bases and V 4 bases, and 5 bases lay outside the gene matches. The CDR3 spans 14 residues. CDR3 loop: CASSWGTATYEQYF. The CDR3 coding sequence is TGTGCCAGCAGTTGGGGGACAGCAACCTACGAGCAGTACTTC.

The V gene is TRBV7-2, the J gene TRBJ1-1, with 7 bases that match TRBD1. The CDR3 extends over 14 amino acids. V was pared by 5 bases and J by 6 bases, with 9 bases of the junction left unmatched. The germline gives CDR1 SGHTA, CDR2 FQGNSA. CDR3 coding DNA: TGTGCCAGCAGCGGGGTCAGGGGGTTTTCTGAAGCTTTCTTT. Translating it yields CASSGVRGFSEAFF.

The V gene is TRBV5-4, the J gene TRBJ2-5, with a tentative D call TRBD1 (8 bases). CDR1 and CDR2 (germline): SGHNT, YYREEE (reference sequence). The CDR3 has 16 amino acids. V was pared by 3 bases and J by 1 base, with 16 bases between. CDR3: CASSSQGGRTQETQYF. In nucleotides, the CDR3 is TGTGCCAGCAGCTCACAGGGGGGGAGAACCCAAGAGACCCAGTACTTC. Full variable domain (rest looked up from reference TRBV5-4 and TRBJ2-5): ETGVTQSPTHLIKTRGQQVTLRCSSQSGHNTVSWYQQALGQGPQFIFQYYREEENGRGNFPPRFSGLQFPNYSSELNVNALELDDSALYLCASSSQGGRTQETQYFGPGTRLLVL.

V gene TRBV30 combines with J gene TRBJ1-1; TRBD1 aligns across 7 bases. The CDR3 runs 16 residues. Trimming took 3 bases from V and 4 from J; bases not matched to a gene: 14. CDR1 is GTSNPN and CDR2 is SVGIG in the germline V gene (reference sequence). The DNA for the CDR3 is TGTGCCTGGAGGCAAGAGACAGGGTCCATGAGCACTGAAGCTTTCTTT. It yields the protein CAWRQETGSMSTEAFF.

CDR3 region: CASSEQGPSNQPQHF. The CDR3 DNA sequence: TGTGCCAGCAGTGAACAGGGGCCTAGCAATCAGCCCCAGCATTTT. The rearrangement links TRBV2 to TRBJ1-5, with a tentative D call TRBD1 (6 bases). Trimming took 2 bases from V and 0 from J, leaving 8 bases between them. The germline V gene encodes CDR1 SNHLY and CDR2 FYNNEI. There are 15 residues in the CDR3.

The CDR3 loop reads CSVHDPSSYEQYF. CDR3 nucleotides: TGCAGCGTTCACGATCCTAGCTCCTACGAGCAGTACTTC. The chain employs TRBV29-1 and TRBJ2-7; D remains unclear. Germline V gene lookup returns CDR1 SQVTM and CDR2 ANQGSEA. The CDR3 is made up of 13 amino acids. V was clipped by 5 bases and J by 0 bases, with 11 bases between them.

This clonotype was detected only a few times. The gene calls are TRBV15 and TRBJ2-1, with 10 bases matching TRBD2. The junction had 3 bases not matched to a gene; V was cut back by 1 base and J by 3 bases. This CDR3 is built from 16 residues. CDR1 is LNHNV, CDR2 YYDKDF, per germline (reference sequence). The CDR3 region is CATSRGLAGGYNEQFF. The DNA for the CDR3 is TGTGCCACCAGCAGAGGATTAGCGGGGGGCTACAATGAGCAGTTCTTC. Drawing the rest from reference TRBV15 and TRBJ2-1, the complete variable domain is DAMVIQNPRYQVTQFGKPVTLSCSQTLNHNVMYWYQQKSSQAPKLLFHYYDKDFNNEADTPDNFQSRRPNTSFCFLDIRSPGLGDTAMYLCATSRGLAGGYNEQFFGPGTRLTVL.

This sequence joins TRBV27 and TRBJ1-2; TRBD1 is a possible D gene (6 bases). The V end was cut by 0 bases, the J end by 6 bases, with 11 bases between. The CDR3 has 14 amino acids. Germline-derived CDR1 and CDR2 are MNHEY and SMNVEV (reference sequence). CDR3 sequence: CASSLSPGANGYTF. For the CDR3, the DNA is TGTGCCAGCAGTTTATCGCCGGGGGCGAATGGCTACACCTTC.

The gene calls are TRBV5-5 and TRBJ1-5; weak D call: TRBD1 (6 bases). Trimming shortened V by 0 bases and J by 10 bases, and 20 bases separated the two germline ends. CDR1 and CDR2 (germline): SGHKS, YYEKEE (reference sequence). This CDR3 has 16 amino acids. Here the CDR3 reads CASSLVTGDNLEPQHF. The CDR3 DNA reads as TGTGCCAGCAGCTTGGTGACAGGTGATAACTTAGAACCCCAGCATTTT.

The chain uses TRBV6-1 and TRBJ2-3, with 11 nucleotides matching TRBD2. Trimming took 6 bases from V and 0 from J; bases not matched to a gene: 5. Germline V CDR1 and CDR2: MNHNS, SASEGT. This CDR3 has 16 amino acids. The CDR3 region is CASRILAGGSTDTQYF. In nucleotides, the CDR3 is TGTGCCAGCAGGATCCTAGCGGGAGGCAGCACAGATACGCAGTATTTT.

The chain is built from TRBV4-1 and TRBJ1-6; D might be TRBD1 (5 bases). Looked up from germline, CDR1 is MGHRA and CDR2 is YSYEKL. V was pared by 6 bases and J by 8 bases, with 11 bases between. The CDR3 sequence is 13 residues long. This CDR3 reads CASRGREYSPLHF. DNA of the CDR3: TGCGCCAGCAGAGGCAGGGAGTATTCACCCCTCCACTTT.

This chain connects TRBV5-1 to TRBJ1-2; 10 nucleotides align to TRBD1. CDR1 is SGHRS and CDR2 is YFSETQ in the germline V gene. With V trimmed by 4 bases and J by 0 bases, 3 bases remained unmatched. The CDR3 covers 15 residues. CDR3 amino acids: CASSDGTGANYGYTF. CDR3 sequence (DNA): TGCGCCAGCAGCGATGGGACAGGGGCTAACTATGGCTACACCTTC.